This T cell receptor (beta chain) is from a study of CD8+ T cells in alopecia areata. Study-wide context: Twice a day, 5 to 10 mg of oral tofacitinib was administered to treated patients. The tofacitinib course ran for 6 to 18 months and was followed by 6 months off drug.

Punch biopsies of lesional scalp, plus peripheral blood, were taken from alopecia areata patients. The researchers isolated CD4+ and CD8+ T cells from PBMCs by sorting. This clone has just a few counts. CDR3 length: 12 amino acids. Trimming took 5 bases from V and 6 from J, leaving 10 bases between them. The germline V gene has CDR1 SQVTM and CDR2 ANQGSEA. Following RNA extraction, reverse transcription yielded cDNA that acted as the sequencing template. Sequencing was performed with immunoSEQ multiplex PCR; in TCRdb, only in-frame clones are kept and a portion is missing. The data show approximately 150,000 clones, with less than 80% seen just once and about an eighth held by the top ten.

This chain links TRBV29-1 with TRBJ1-4; D might be TRBD1 (5 bases). This receptor was identified in a human donor with alopecia areata. Sequencing was performed on CD8+ T cells sorted from blood, taken at week 0. The CDR3 protein is CSVFFRDEKLFF. CDR3 sequence (DNA): TGCAGCGTTTTCTTCAGGGATGAAAAACTGTTTTTT.